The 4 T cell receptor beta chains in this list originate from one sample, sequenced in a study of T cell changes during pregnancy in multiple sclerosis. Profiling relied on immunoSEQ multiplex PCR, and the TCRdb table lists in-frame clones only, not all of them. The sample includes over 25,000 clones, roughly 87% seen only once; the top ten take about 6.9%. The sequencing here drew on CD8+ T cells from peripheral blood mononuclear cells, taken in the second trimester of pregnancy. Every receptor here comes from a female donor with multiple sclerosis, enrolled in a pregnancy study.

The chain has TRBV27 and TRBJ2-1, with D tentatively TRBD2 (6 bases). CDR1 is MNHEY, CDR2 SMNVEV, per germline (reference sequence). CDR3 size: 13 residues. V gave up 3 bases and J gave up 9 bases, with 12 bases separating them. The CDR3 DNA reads TGTGCCAGCAGTTTGTCCCGGGACTTTGAGCAGTTCTTC. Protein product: CASSLSRDFEQFF.

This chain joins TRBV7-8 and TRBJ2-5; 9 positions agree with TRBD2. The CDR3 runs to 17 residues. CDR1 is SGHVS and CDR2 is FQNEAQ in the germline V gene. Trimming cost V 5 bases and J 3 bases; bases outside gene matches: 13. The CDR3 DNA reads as TGTGCCAGCAGCCCCGGGGGGGAGCGGGGGGCCGAAGAGACCCAGTACTTC. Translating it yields CASSPGGERGAEETQYF.

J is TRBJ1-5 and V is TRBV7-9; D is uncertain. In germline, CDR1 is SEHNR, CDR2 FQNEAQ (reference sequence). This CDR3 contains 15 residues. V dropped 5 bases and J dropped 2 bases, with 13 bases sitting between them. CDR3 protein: CASSPVWAGNQPQHF. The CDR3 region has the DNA TGTGCCAGCAGCCCCGTATGGGCAGGCAATCAGCCCCAGCATTTT.

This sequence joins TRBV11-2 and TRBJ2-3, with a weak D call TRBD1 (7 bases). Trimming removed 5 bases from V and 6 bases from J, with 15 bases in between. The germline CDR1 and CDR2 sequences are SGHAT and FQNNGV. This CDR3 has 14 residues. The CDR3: CASSIAGGSDTQYF. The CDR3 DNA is TGTGCCAGCAGCATTGCAGGGGGGTCGGATACGCAGTATTTT.